Listed below are T cell receptor beta chains from one sample, sequenced in a study of identical twins. TCRdb re-called the 5' RACE reads with MiXCR, one entry per CDR3 protein. Found here are 1.5 million to 2 million distinct CDR3 sequences, 32% of them singletons; the top ten hold over 0.25%. The sample taken for sequencing was cord blood. These receptors were taken from a newborn girl in good health. The CDR3 runs from the conserved cysteine through the conserved F or W. The D gene is left open where the match is weak. Clone sizes are given selectively: once, few, many, or a class where the clone is expanded.

J | V | size | D | CDR3 | DNA
TRBJ2-7 | TRBV27 | few | NA | CASSSRLEQYF | TGTGCCAGCAGTTCCCGCTTAGAGCAGTACTTC
TRBJ2-7 | TRBV15 | few | NA | CATSRDSTYEQYF | TGTGCCACCAGCAGAGACAGTACCTACGAGCAGTACTTC
TRBJ2-6 | TRBV7-2 | few | TRBD1 | CASSSPLDRGRSNVLTF | TGTGCCAGCAGCTCGCCCTTGGACAGGGGAAGGTCCAACGTCCTGACTTTC
TRBJ1-1 | TRBV6-6 | few | NA | CASSLGAPEAFF | TGTGCCAGCAGTCTCGGGGCCCCTGAAGCTTTCTTT
TRBJ2-7 | TRBV3-1 | NA | TRBD1 | CASSQVRRQGPYEQYF | TGTGCCAGCAGCCAAGTGCGGAGACAGGGCCCCTACGAGCAGTACTTC
TRBJ2-3 | TRBV6-6 | NA | TRBD1 | CASSSRTGPVTDTQYF | TGTGCCAGCAGTTCCCGGACAGGCCCCGTCACAGATACGCAGTATTTT
TRBJ2-3 | TRBV20-1 | few | NA | CSASPGSATDTQYF | TGCAGTGCTAGCCCCGGGAGCGCCACAGATACGCAGTATTTT
TRBJ2-3 | TRBV4-2 | NA | TRBD2 | CASSPQRGGGTDTQYF | TGTGCCAGCAGCCCCCAGCGGGGGGGCGGCACAGATACGCAGTATTTT
TRBJ2-1 | TRBV5-1 | many | TRBD2 | CASSLDLAGYNEQFF | TGCGCCAGCAGCTTGGACCTAGCGGGCTACAATGAGCAGTTCTTC
TRBJ1-2 | TRBV27 | many | NA | CASSFRGRGYGYTF | TGTGCCAGCAGTTTCCGGGGGCGCGGGTATGGCTACACCTTC
TRBJ2-2 | TRBV5-1 | NA | TRBD2 | CASSFPASGLAVNTGELFF | TGCGCCAGCAGCTTCCCAGCGTCTGGACTAGCGGTGAACACCGGGGAGCTGTTTTTT
TRBJ2-5 | TRBV4-2 | many | TRBD2 | CASSQEPLAGRKETQYF | TGTGCCAGCAGCCAAGAACCTCTAGCGGGGAGAAAAGAGACCCAGTACTTC
TRBJ2-3 | TRBV5-1 | few | NA | CASSFWAGASTDTQYF | TGCGCCAGCAGCTTCTGGGCGGGTGCTAGCACAGATACGCAGTATTTT
TRBJ2-7 | TRBV3-1 | few | NA | CASSLLQNEQYF | TGTGCCAGCAGCCTGCTCCAGAATGAGCAGTACTTC
TRBJ2-4 | TRBV4-1 | NA | NA | CASSQDKRDFLAKNIQYF | TGCGCCAGCAGCCAAGATAAGAGGGACTTCTTAGCCAAAAACATTCAGTACTTC
TRBJ1-2 | TRBV27 | many | TRBD1 | CASSIQGGGGYTF | TGTGCCAGCAGTATACAGGGGGGAGGTGGCTACACCTTC
TRBJ2-3 | TRBV5-6 | NA | NA | CASSLLAPRVTQYF | TGTGCCAGCAGCTTATTGGCCCCCCGGGTTACGCAGTATTTT
TRBJ1-2 | TRBV14 | NA | TRBD1 | CASSHSVALDRVAYYGYTF | TGTGCCAGCAGCCATTCGGTCGCCCTGGACAGGGTGGCTTACTATGGCTACACCTTC
TRBJ2-3 | TRBV9 | NA | NA | CASSGRGAWSDTQYF | TGTGCCAGCAGCGGACGGGGGGCCTGGTCAGATACGCAGTATTTT
TRBJ2-7 | TRBV29-1 | many | NA | CSVMGPKSYEQYF | TGCAGCGTTATGGGACCGAAATCCTACGAGCAGTACTTC
TRBJ1-1 | TRBV7-2 | few | TRBD1 | CASSRIGTGNTEAFF | TGTGCCAGCAGCAGGATCGGGACAGGGAACACTGAAGCTTTCTTT
TRBJ2-5 | TRBV7-2 | NA | TRBD2 | CASSYRTSERDEQYF | TGTGCCAGCAGCTACCGGACTAGCGAGAGGGATGAGCAGTACTTC
TRBJ1-2 | TRBV28 | many | TRBD1 | CASSHLRDRGLIGYGYTF | TGTGCCAGCAGTCATCTCCGGGACAGGGGGCTTATCGGCTATGGCTACACCTTC
TRBJ1-2 | TRBV20-1 | NA | NA | CSAIRRGDYGYTF | TGCAGTGCTATACGCAGGGGAGACTATGGCTACACCTTC
TRBJ2-4 | TRBV4-2 | many | NA | CASSQAGANRVAKNIQYF | TGTGCCAGCAGCCAAGCGGGGGCCAACAGGGTGGCCAAAAACATTCAGTACTTC
TRBJ1-5 | TRBV20-1 | few | TRBD1 | CSARMGQGGEPQHF | TGCAGTGCTAGGATGGGACAGGGGGGTGAACCCCAGCATTTT
TRBJ1-2 | TRBV5-1 | few | TRBD1 | CASSRRQGAFYGYTF | TGCGCCAGCAGCCGAAGACAGGGGGCCTTCTATGGCTACACCTTC
TRBJ2-4 | TRBV20-1 | once | TRBD1 | CSAGRTGIAKNIQYF | TGCAGTGCTGGACGGACAGGGATAGCCAAAAACATTCAGTACTTC
TRBJ2-5 | TRBV12-3/TRBV12-4 | NA | TRBD1 | CACSWGQGRKETQCF | TGTGCCTGCAGTTGGGGACAGGGTAGAAAAGAGACCCAGTGCTTC
TRBJ1-2 | TRBV6-1 | NA | TRBD1 | CASRDPGQGTPANYGYTF | TGTGCCAGCAGAGATCCGGGACAGGGGACTCCAGCTAACTATGGCTACACCTTC
TRBJ2-1 | TRBV20-1 | NA | TRBD2 | CSADETSQFF | TGCAGTGCTGACGAGACTAGCCAGTTCTTC
TRBJ1-5 | TRBV12-3/TRBV12-4 | many | TRBD1 | CASSSPGTGNQPQHF | TGTGCCAGCAGTTCCCCCGGGACAGGGAATCAGCCCCAGCATTTT
TRBJ2-3 | TRBV12-3/TRBV12-4 | NA | TRBD2 | CTSSLRAGVWTDTQYF | TGTACCAGCAGTTTAAGAGCGGGAGTCTGGACAGATACGCAGTATTTT
TRBJ1-2 | TRBV29-1 | NA | NA | CSLRGDDYGYTF | TGCAGCCTCCGGGGGGATGACTATGGCTACACCTTC
TRBJ2-3 | TRBV7-2 | many | NA | CASSPSFSTDTQYF | TGTGCCAGCAGCCCTTCTTTTAGCACAGATACGCAGTATTTT
TRBJ1-5 | TRBV18 | NA | NA | CASSKASNQPQHF | TGTGCCAGCTCTAAGGCCAGCAATCAGCCCCAGCATTTT
TRBJ2-1 | TRBV5-6 | NA | TRBD2 | CASSFSLAGSYNEQFF | TGTGCCAGCAGCTTCTCCCTAGCGGGTTCCTACAATGAGCAGTTCTTC
TRBJ2-7 | TRBV29-1 | few | TRBD1 | CSVQGQGANYEQYF | TGCAGCGTTCAGGGACAGGGTGCTAACTACGAGCAGTACTTC
TRBJ2-1 | TRBV14 | NA | NA | CASSQAPSRSHDEQFF | TGTGCCAGCAGCCAAGCCCCCTCGAGGTCGCACGATGAGCAGTTCTTC
TRBJ2-7 | TRBV18 | NA | TRBD1 | CASSPSLYRGSSFYEQYF | TGTGCCAGCTCACCTAGCCTATACAGGGGGTCGTCCTTTTACGAGCAGTACTTC
TRBJ2-1 | TRBV5-5 | few | NA | CASSPRGALYNEQFF | TGTGCCAGCAGCCCGAGGGGGGCTTTATACAATGAGCAGTTCTTC
TRBJ1-1 | TRBV5-1 | few | TRBD1 | CASTGGSTEAFF | TGCGCCAGCACAGGGGGCTCCACTGAAGCTTTCTTT
TRBJ2-4 | TRBV28 | NA | NA | CASSPGTPPTSLAKNIQYF | TGTGCCAGCAGTCCAGGGACACCCCCTACGTCCCTAGCCAAAAACATTCAGTACTTC
TRBJ1-1 | TRBV7-6 | NA | NA | CASSLRRGAGEAFF | TGTGCCAGCAGCTTACGACGGGGGGCCGGTGAAGCTTTCTTT
TRBJ1-1 | TRBV10-3 | few | TRBD1 | CAITRTGGDTEAFF | TGTGCCATCACCAGAACAGGGGGGGACACTGAAGCTTTCTTT
TRBJ2-2 | TRBV9 | NA | TRBD1 | CASSVQTGANTGELFF | TGTGCCAGCAGCGTTCAGACAGGGGCGAACACCGGGGAGCTGTTTTTT
TRBJ1-1 | TRBV20-1 | few | NA | CSASPRRGTEAFF | TGCAGTGCCAGCCCCAGAAGGGGCACTGAAGCTTTCTTT
TRBJ2-7 | TRBV20-1 | few | TRBD1 | CSATRDRGSYEQYF | TGCAGTGCAACCCGGGACAGGGGCTCCTACGAGCAGTACTTC